The 10 T cell receptor beta chains below were found in one sample sequenced in a study of T cell repertoires in cytomegalovirus infection. TCRdb re-derived calls from the reads in MiXCR, one entry per CDR3 protein. The sample holds some 560,000 distinct CDR3 sequences, roughly 43% seen once. Their antigens remain unidentified. The sample was cultured PBMCs, taken from culture after CMV antigen stimulation. These receptors all come from a human donor in good health (CMV status not recorded). Some clones in this sample may be carry-over from other donors' samples.

This chain connects TRBV24-1 to TRBJ2-5, with D maybe TRBD2 (5 bases). Trimming pared 0 bases from V and 5 bases from J, leaving 12 bases between. Germline values: CDR1 KGHDR, CDR2 SFDVKD. The CDR3 extends over 15 amino acids. The DNA of the CDR3 is TGTGCCACCAGTGATTTGAGGGTCGGGGTCGAGACCCAGTACTTC. As protein: CATSDLRVGVETQYF.

This sequence joins TRBV9 and TRBJ2-5, with D tentatively TRBD1 (5 bases). The V end lost 3 bases, the J end lost 1 base, and 7 bases lay between the germline ends. Germline V lookup: CDR1 SGDLS, CDR2 YYNGEE. CDR3 length equals 13 residues. The CDR3 DNA reads as TGTGCCAGCAGCGCAGGGTCCCAAGAGACCCAGTACTTC. Its translation is CASSAGSQETQYF.

The J gene is TRBJ2-3, the V gene TRBV12-3 or TRBV12-4; no firm D call. This CDR3 has 13 amino acids. V gave up 5 bases and J gave up 3 bases, with 9 bases separating them. For the CDR3, the DNA is TGTGCCAGCAGTCTACTCCCAACAGATACGCAGTATTTT. This codes for CASSLLPTDTQYF.

This clonotype has only a few counts. The chain is built from TRBV11-2 and TRBJ2-1; weak D call: TRBD2 (6 bases). There are 18 residues in the CDR3. Germline assignment: CDR1 SGHAT and CDR2 FQNNGV. Trimming shortened V by 1 base and J by 7 bases, and 23 bases separated the two germline ends. CDR3 sequence reads: CASSLGPIGSVGRNEQFF. CDR3 bases: TGTGCCAGCAGCTTAGGACCTATAGGAAGTGTGGGGAGGAATGAGCAGTTCTTC.

The chain recombines TRBV20-1 with TRBJ2-7, with 8 bases that match TRBD2. The trim removed 5 bases at V and 0 bases at J, leaving 6 bases unmatched. The CDR3 runs to 14 residues. Germline loops: CDR1 DFQATT, CDR2 SNEGSKA (reference sequence). The CDR3 protein is CSARVAGFSYEQYF. The CDR3, as DNA: TGCAGTGCTCGAGTAGCGGGGTTCTCCTACGAGCAGTACTTC.

This clonotype was observed many times. The V call is TRBV7-2, the J call TRBJ1-5; D is perhaps TRBD1 (5 bases). The CDR3 contains 14 residues. Germline CDR1 SGHTA, CDR2 FQGNSA. Trimming took 1 base from V and 7 from J, leaving 11 bases between them. The CDR3 nucleotides are TGTGCCAGCAGCTTAGAGCGGGGCCGCCAGCCCCAGCATTTT. This codes for CASSLERGRQPQHF.

This clonotype showed up many times. The CDR3 region has the DNA TGTGCCAGCAGCTTATCCCTCAATGAAAAACTGTTTTTT. Translation gives CASSLSLNEKLFF. The J gene is TRBJ1-4, the V gene TRBV7-9; the D is unclear. Germline V CDR1 and CDR2: SEHNR, FQNEAQ (reference sequence). CDR3 size: 13 residues. Deletions cut 2 bases from V and 5 bases from J, with 6 bases between.

The genes are TRBV6-2 or TRBV6-3 and TRBJ1-1, with 11 bases lining up with TRBD1. The germline V gene has CDR1 MNHEY and CDR2 SVGEGT. The CDR3 consists of 16 residues. Trimming took 5 bases from V and 0 from J; bases not matched to a gene: 5. CDR3 protein: CASSAWTGGLNTEAFF. CDR3 DNA sequence: TGTGCCAGCAGTGCGTGGACAGGGGGCCTGAACACTGAAGCTTTCTTT.

The table lists this clonotype with a few counts. V is TRBV12-5 and J is TRBJ1-1; the D gene is possibly TRBD1 (6 bases). V was pared by 6 bases and J by 3 bases, with 8 bases between. The CDR3 totals 12 residues. CDR1 LGHNT and CDR2 FRNRAP come from the germline V gene. The CDR3 protein is CASGGADTEAFF. The CDR3, as DNA: TGTGCTAGTGGGGGGGCGGACACTGAAGCTTTCTTT.

The chain employs TRBV12-3 or TRBV12-4 and TRBJ2-2, with 8 positions matching TRBD2. The CDR3 is made up of 14 amino acids. The junction had 6 bases not matched to a gene; V was cut back by 6 bases and J by 6 bases. The DNA of the CDR3 is TGTGCCAGCAGGATCGGGGGGGCCTCCGGGGAGCTGTTTTTT. Its protein is CASRIGGASGELFF.